The present TCR beta chain was sequenced within a study of post-analysis software for immune sequencing data. General study points: Patients carried roughly five TRBV segments more frequently than controls did, and TRBV5-6, TRBV5-1 and TRBV20-1 were among them. When the samples were clustered directly with F measure, those that had been prepared in the same batch showed strong co-clustering.

Germline values: CDR1 MNHEY, CDR2 SVGEGT. V gave up 2 bases and J gave up 0 bases, with 22 bases separating them. The CDR3 runs 19 residues. A word on this clonotype: Its target is not known.

TCR beta cDNA libraries had unique molecular identifiers. TCRdb re-derived calls from the PCR reads in MiXCR, one entry per CDR3 protein. The table includes around 710,000 distinct CDR3 sequences, 46% detected once. The chain carries TRBV6-2 or TRBV6-3 and TRBJ1-1; D possibly corresponds to TRBD1 (5 bases). This receptor was obtained from a girl between 5 and 17 years old with multiple sclerosis. The source material was blood. Here the CDR3 reads CASSYGVEGMRVMNTEAFF. DNA of the CDR3: TGTGCCAGCAGTTACGGTGTTGAGGGGATGAGGGTCATGAACACTGAAGCTTTCTTT.